Below, one TCR beta chain is given with its context. In germline, CDR1 is SGDLS, CDR2 YYNGEE. The CDR3 has 16 amino acids. V was trimmed by 3 bases and J by 0 bases, leaving 10 bases between them. Assay used: immunoSEQ multiplex PCR; TCRdb lists only in-frame clones, some missing. The table lists 25,000 to 35,000 clones, 75% to 90% of them singletons. This entry belongs to a study of OX40 agonist ivuxolimab in advanced cancers. The overall study: It was ivuxolimab, an agonistic anti-OX40 (CD134) antibody, that patients were treated with. Previous treatment with anti-PD-1, anti-PD-L1 or anti-CTLA-4 therapy was allowed; about 40% had received some.

The sequence was obtained from an adult with an advanced solid tumor such as melanoma, head and neck, liver or kidney cancer. V is TRBV9 and J is TRBJ2-6; D gene ambiguous. The sequenced sample was CD4+ or CD8+ T cells sorted from blood, obtained in a trial of the OX40 agonist ivuxolimab. The CDR3 loop reads CASSAGVASGANVLTF. The CDR3 coding sequence is TGTGCCAGCAGCGCGGGCGTGGCCTCTGGGGCCAACGTCCTGACTTTC.